This T cell receptor beta chain was identified during a study of cytomegalovirus exposure and HLA in healthy donors. Study information: Tens of millions of unique TCR sequences came from HLA-typed donors in an early release. Caucasian-associated ancestry cluster membership applied to under 85% of several hundred genotyped donors.

PCR used 60 Vbeta primers and 13 Jbeta primers. Repertoires were generated with immunoSEQ multiplex PCR, while TCRdb's copy carries only in-frame clones and drops some. The sample has about 110,000 clones; approximately 80% are singletons. A word on this clone: The antigen is undetermined.

Study-level results: Accurate prediction of HLA-A and HLA-B alleles (for most subjects) was reportedly achieved from TCR beta sequences. Indistinguishable V segments, including TRBV6-2 and TRBV6-3, were excluded.

The V gene lost 7 bases and the J gene lost 0 bases, with 12 bases spanning the gap. This CDR3 is 15 amino acids long. Germline loops: CDR1 MDHEN, CDR2 SYDVKM. The sequence derives from a woman aged 25-40 years in good health and CMV-seronegative. Sequencing used PBMCs. The gene calls are TRBV28 and TRBJ2-2; D might be TRBD1 (6 bases). This CDR3 reads CASTLWDTNTGELFF. The CDR3 DNA reads as TGTGCCAGCACGCTTTGGGACACGAACACCGGGGAGCTGTTTTTT.